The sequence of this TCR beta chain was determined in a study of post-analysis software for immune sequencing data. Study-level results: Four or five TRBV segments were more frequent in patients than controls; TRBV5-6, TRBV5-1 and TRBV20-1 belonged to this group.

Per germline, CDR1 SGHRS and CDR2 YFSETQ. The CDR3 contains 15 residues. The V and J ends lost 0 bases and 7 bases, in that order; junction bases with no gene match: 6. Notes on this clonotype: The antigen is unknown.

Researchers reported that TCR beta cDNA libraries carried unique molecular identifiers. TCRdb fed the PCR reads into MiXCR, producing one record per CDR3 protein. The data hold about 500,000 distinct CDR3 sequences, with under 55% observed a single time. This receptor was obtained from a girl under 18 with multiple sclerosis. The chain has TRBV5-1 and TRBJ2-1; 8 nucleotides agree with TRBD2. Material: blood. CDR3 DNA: TGCGCCAGCAGCTTGGTAGCACTAGCGGAGAATGAGCAGTTCTTC. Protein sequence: CASSLVALAENEQFF.